Listed here are 14 T cell receptor beta chains from one sample, sequenced in a study of cytomegalovirus exposure and HLA in healthy donors. It was with 60 Vbeta and 13 Jbeta primers that the PCR ran. Profiled with immunoSEQ multiplex PCR; TCRdb holds only in-frame clones, not every one. The table lists under 130,000 clones. The sequencing sample was made of PBMCs. The receptor source for this set is a man aged 45-65 years in good health and CMV-seronegative.

V is TRBV25-1 and J is TRBJ1-2, with 10 bases identical to TRBD1. The V and J ends lost 3 bases and 7 bases, in that order; junction bases with no gene match: 5. Per germline, CDR1 MGHDK and CDR2 SYGVNS. The CDR3 sequence is 14 residues long. Written as DNA, the CDR3 is TGTGCCAGCAGTGATGATGGACAGGGGGTTGGCTACACCTTC. Its protein product is CASSDDGQGVGYTF.

The chain has TRBV6-6 and TRBJ2-5, with 8 bases aligning to TRBD2. The germline V gene encodes CDR1 MNHNY and CDR2 SVGAGI (reference sequence). The V gene end was trimmed by 7 bases and the J gene end by 9 bases; junction bases not matched to a gene: 13. This CDR3 has 14 amino acids. The CDR3 nucleotides read TGTGCCAGCATCGGGACTAGATCATATGGGGCCCAGTACTTC. Protein: CASIGTRSYGAQYF.

The CDR3 sequence: CASSLEPSGSNEQFF. The CDR3 nucleotides read TGTGCCAGCAGCTTAGAACCTAGCGGGAGTAATGAGCAGTTCTTC. This chain uses TRBV11-2 with TRBJ2-1; 10 nucleotides line up with TRBD2. The germline V gene encodes CDR1 SGHAT and CDR2 FQNNGV. The CDR3 is made up of 15 amino acids. The trim removed 0 bases at V and 7 bases at J, leaving 3 bases unmatched. Filled out from reference TRBV11-2 and TRBJ2-1, the complete variable domain reads EAGVAQSPRYKIIEKRQSVAFWCNPISGHATLYWYQQILGQGPKLLIQFQNNGVVDDSQLPKDRFSAERLKGVDSTLKIQPAKLEDSAVYLCASSLEPSGSNEQFFGPGTRLTVL.

The chain links TRBV5-1 to TRBJ1-2; maybe TRBD1 (6 bases). V lost 1 base and J lost 4, with 8 bases in between. Germline loops: CDR1 SGHRS, CDR2 YFSETQ. CDR3 length: 13 amino acids. Written as DNA, the CDR3 is TGCGCCAGCAGCTTGACAGGGACCTATGGCTACACCTTC. Encoded protein: CASSLTGTYGYTF.

This chain connects TRBV27 to TRBJ1-1, with 8 bases fitting TRBD1. This CDR3 has 16 amino acids. Unmatched junction bases numbered 10, after V lost 3 bases and J lost 4 bases. Germline-derived CDR1 and CDR2 are MNHEY and SMNVEV (reference sequence). The chain's CDR3 is CASSLVRGQAGTEAFF. The CDR3 nucleotides are TGTGCCAGCAGTTTGGTCAGGGGGCAGGCGGGCACTGAAGCTTTCTTT.

This rearrangement joins TRBV7-3 to TRBJ2-7; 7 nucleotides agree with TRBD2. The CDR3 totals 15 residues. Losses at the gene ends were 0 bases for V and 3 bases for J; bases not matched to a gene: 5. CDR1 and CDR2 from the germline V gene are SGHTA and FQGTGA. The CDR3 nucleotides are TGTGCCAGCAGCTTAACGGGCGCGGGAGACTACGAGCAGTACTTC. It codes for CASSLTGAGDYEQYF.

The J gene is TRBJ1-1, the V gene TRBV6-6, with no clear D. CDR1 and CDR2 from the germline V gene are MNHNY and SVGAGI (reference sequence). This CDR3 comprises 16 residues. V gave up 4 bases and J gave up 3 bases, with 18 bases separating them. The CDR3 nucleotides read TGTGCCAGCAGTTCACTCATGGGTATGGCGGACACTGAAGCTTTCTTT. This translates into CASSSLMGMADTEAFF.

This chain uses TRBV11-3 with TRBJ2-2; 7 bases match TRBD1. CDR1 is SGHNT and CDR2 is YENEEA in the germline V gene. CDR3 length: 16 amino acids. With V trimmed by 0 bases and J by 1 base, 2 bases remained unmatched. In DNA form, the CDR3 reads TGTGCCAGCAGCTTAGAGCGGACAGGGAACACCGGGGAGCTGTTTTTT. As protein: CASSLERTGNTGELFF.

The gene calls are TRBV29-1 and TRBJ1-1; perhaps TRBD1 as D (5 bases). V dropped 6 bases and J dropped 7 bases, with 12 bases sitting between them. CDR1 is SQVTM and CDR2 is ANQGSEA in the germline V gene. The CDR3 runs 11 residues. In nucleotides, the CDR3 is TGCAGCGTAATCAGGGCAGATGAAGCTTTCTTT. Its protein product is CSVIRADEAFF.

CDR3 sequence: CASSYSPGTGFNEQYF. CDR3 DNA: TGTGCCAGCAGTTACTCCCCCGGGACAGGGTTCAACGAGCAGTACTTC. The chain combines TRBV6-5 with TRBJ2-7; TRBD1 agrees at 9 bases. Germline CDR1 reads MNHEY; CDR2 reads SVGAGI. The CDR3 contains 16 residues. V lost 0 bases and J lost 5; bases outside the gene matches: 8.

The chain has TRBV5-1 and TRBJ1-2, with 7 bases identical to TRBD1. Germline CDR1 and CDR2: SGHRS and YFSETQ. The V and J ends lost 4 bases and 4 bases, in that order; junction bases with no gene match: 10. CDR3 size: 15 residues. The CDR3 region has the DNA TGCGCCAGCAGCCCCACCCCGCAGGGGGGCTATGGCTACACCTTC. It yields the protein CASSPTPQGGYGYTF.

The chain employs TRBV7-9 and TRBJ1-3; a weak D match, TRBD1 (6 bases). Trimming took off 6 bases at V and 9 bases at J, with 18 bases between the two ends. CDR1 and CDR2 (germline): SEHNR, FQNEAQ (reference sequence). This CDR3 comprises 14 residues. CDR3 protein: CASRLTGFLGTIYF. The CDR3 nucleotides are TGTGCCAGCAGACTAACAGGGTTCCTTGGCACCATATATTTT.

The V and J genes are TRBV9 and TRBJ2-5, with 8 bases that match TRBD2. Per germline, CDR1 SGDLS and CDR2 YYNGEE. The V segment lost 0 bases and the J segment 3 bases; nucleotides outside the gene matches: 4. The CDR3 spans 15 residues. CDR3 coding DNA: TGTGCCAGCAGCGTAGAAGGGACTAGAGAAGAGACCCAGTACTTC. Encoded protein: CASSVEGTREETQYF.

The chain is built from TRBV19 and TRBJ1-2, with TRBD1 matching over 7 bases. The CDR3 totals 16 residues. Trimming removed 5 bases from V and 3 bases from J; junction bases left unmatched: 12. The germline V gene encodes CDR1 LNHDA and CDR2 SQIVND (reference sequence). The CDR3 is CASSPRDSRVDYGYTF. The CDR3, as DNA: TGTGCCAGTAGTCCCCGGGACAGCCGTGTAGACTATGGCTACACCTTC.